The rows below give T cell receptor beta chains drawn from one sample of a study of cytomegalovirus exposure and HLA in healthy donors. The method was immunoSEQ multiplex PCR; TCRdb's version includes in-frame clones alone and lacks a portion of them. The top ten clones hold around 6% of a sample with approximately 73,000 clones, about 60% of them seen once. The sample comprised PBMCs. The receptor source for this set is a man aged 25 to 45 in good health and CMV-seropositive. Both conserved end residues are part of each CDR3. D genes are given only for firm matches. For some rows the clone size is stated as once, few or many, or as a class when expanded; others skip it.

size,D,V,J,DNA,CDR3
-,-,TRBV14,TRBJ2-1,TGTGCCAGCAATATGTTTGGCGGCGCCTACAATGAGCAGTTCTTC,CASNMFGGAYNEQFF
few,TRBD1,TRBV5-1,TRBJ1-1,TGCGCCAGCAGCAGTGACAGGGGAATCGATGAAGCTTTCTTT,CASSSDRGIDEAFF
-,-,TRBV7-9,TRBJ2-3,TGTGCCAGCAGCTCTGACAGGTACACAGATACGCAGTATTTT,CASSSDRYTDTQYF
-,TRBD2,TRBV6-1,TRBJ2-5,TGTGCCAGCAGCTCGACCGGGGGGCAGTACTTC,CASSSTGGQYF
-,TRBD1,TRBV25-1,TRBJ2-7,TGTGCCAGCAGTGGGGCGGGACAGGGGCCGAACTACGAGCAGTACTTC,CASSGAGQGPNYEQYF
-,-,TRBV6-4,TRBJ2-3,TGTGCCAGCAGTGAGGGCGGAGGCGCAACAGATACGCAGTATTTT,CASSEGGGATDTQYF
-,-,TRBV10-3,TRBJ1-1,TGTGCCATCCGTAGAGGGAACACTGAAGCTTTCTTT,CAIRRGNTEAFF
once,TRBD2,TRBV5-1,TRBJ2-1,TGCGCCAGCAGCTTGACGGTTAGCGGGAGCAATGAGCAGTTCTTC,CASSLTVSGSNEQFF
-,TRBD1,TRBV7-7,TRBJ2-7,TGTGCTAGCAGCCGGGACAGAAGAGACGAGCAGTACTTC,CASSRDRRDEQYF
-,-,TRBV7-9,TRBJ2-2,TGTGCCAGCAGCTCAACAGGGAACACCGGGGAGCTGTTTTTT,CASSSTGNTGELFF
few,-,TRBV6-6,TRBJ1-3,TGTGCCAGCAGTTACGAGGAGAGTGGAAACACCATATATTTT,CASSYEESGNTIYF
-,-,TRBV11-2,TRBJ1-1,TGTGCCAGCAGCTTAATAGTCGTCCCTGAAGCTTTCTTT,CASSLIVVPEAFF
few,TRBD1,TRBV6-5,TRBJ1-4,TGTGCCAGCAGGACCGGGACAGGTTGGGAAAAACTGTTTTTT,CASRTGTGWEKLFF
-,-,TRBV6-4,TRBJ2-2,TGTGCCAGCAGAGGGGAAGGGACCGGGGAGCTGTTTTTT,CASRGEGTGELFF
-,-,TRBV11-3,TRBJ1-2,TGTGCCAGCAGCTTAGTTTCTGGGGCGAATTATGGCTACACCTTC,CASSLVSGANYGYTF
-,TRBD1,TRBV5-1,TRBJ2-2,TGCGCCAGCAGTTACACCGGACAGGGGTCATCCGGGGAGCTGTTTTTT,CASSYTGQGSSGELFF
-,TRBD1,TRBV19,TRBJ1-4,TGTGCCAGTAGTACTCTCGACAGGGGAAAAGGGGAAAAACTGTTTTTT,CASSTLDRGKGEKLFF
-,-,TRBV2,TRBJ2-5,TGTGCCAGCAGTGAACGCAGGGACCAAGAGACCCAGTACTTC,CASSERRDQETQYF
-,-,TRBV10-3,TRBJ2-5,TGTGCCATCAGTGCCTCGGAGACCCAGTACTTC,CAISASETQYF
-,TRBD2,TRBV4-2,TRBJ2-3,TGTGCCAGCAGCCAGGGGACTAGCGCAGATACGCAGTATTTT,CASSQGTSADTQYF
-,TRBD1,TRBV6-1,TRBJ1-5,TGTGCCATCGACGACGGGGGACAGAATTATCAGCCCCAGCATTTT,CAIDDGGQNYQPQHF
few,-,TRBV10-3,TRBJ2-7,TGTGCCATCAGTGAGCCCACAGGGTCCTACGAGCAGTACTTC,CAISEPTGSYEQYF
few,TRBD2,TRBV9,TRBJ2-3,TGTGCCAGCAGCGACCGGGGGGGGACAGATACGCAGTATTTT,CASSDRGGTDTQYF
-,-,TRBV13,TRBJ1-4,TGTGCCAGCAGCTTAGGCCGAGGCCGAGAACTGTTTTTT,CASSLGRGRELFF
-,-,TRBV21-1,TRBJ2-3,TGTGCCAGCATCACGACTAGCGGGAGTACTCTTAGCACAGATACGCAGTATTTT,CASITTSGSTLSTDTQYF
few,-,TRBV4-1,TRBJ2-1,TGCGCCAGCAGCCATCAACAGGGGACTTTGGATGAGCAGTTCTTC,CASSHQQGTLDEQFF
-,-,TRBV6-4,TRBJ1-6,TGTGCCAGCAGTGACGGAACAGGTAGAAATTCACCCCTCCACTTT,CASSDGTGRNSPLHF
-,-,TRBV2,TRBJ1-6,TGTGCCAGCAGTGAATGGAGTCGTAATTCACCCCTCCACTTT,CASSEWSRNSPLHF
-,-,TRBV28,TRBJ1-4,TGTGCCAGCAGTTCTCCAGGCCCAAATGAAAAACTGTTTTTT,CASSSPGPNEKLFF
-,TRBD1,TRBV2,TRBJ1-5,TGTGCCAGCAGTGAAGAGGGGGCATTTCAGCCCCAGCATTTT,CASSEEGAFQPQHF
-,-,TRBV6-1,TRBJ1-3,TGTGCCAGCAGTGCGCAGGCTGGAAACACCATATATTTT,CASSAQAGNTIYF
-,TRBD1,TRBV7-6,TRBJ2-3,TGTGCCAGCAGCCTAGGGACAGGGGTCACAGATACGCAGTATTTT,CASSLGTGVTDTQYF
-,-,TRBV19,TRBJ1-1,TGTGCCAGTAAATCCGACAGGAATGGTGACACTGAAGCTTTCTTT,CASKSDRNGDTEAFF
-,TRBD1,TRBV6-5,TRBJ1-6,TGTGCCAGCAGTGTAACCGGGACAGGAGAGTCACCCCTCCACTTT,CASSVTGTGESPLHF
-,TRBD2,TRBV7-7,TRBJ2-1,TGTGCTAGCAGCCCGGGACTAGCGGGAGGTATCTATGAGCAGTTCTTC,CASSPGLAGGIYEQFF
-,-,TRBV4-3,TRBJ2-1,TGCGCCAGCAGCCAGGAACTGGGGCACTACAATGAGCAGTTCTTC,CASSQELGHYNEQFF
-,TRBD2,TRBV18,TRBJ2-5,TGTGCCAGCTCACCTGCGCGGGTCCTAGCGGGGCAAGAGACCCAGTACTTC,CASSPARVLAGQETQYF
-,TRBD2,TRBV4-1,TRBJ2-7,TGCGCCAGCAGCCAAGAAAGTAGCGGACTAGCGGGGTACGAGCAGTACTTC,CASSQESSGLAGYEQYF
few,-,TRBV5-6,TRBJ1-4,TGTGCCAGCAGCTCAGGCCCTAATGAAAAACTGTTTTTT,CASSSGPNEKLFF
-,-,TRBV7-3,TRBJ2-7,TGTGCCAGCAGCCTAAAACAGGGCTACGAGCAGTACTTC,CASSLKQGYEQYF
-,-,TRBV6-6,TRBJ2-7,TGTGCCAGCAGTTACTCTCCGGGATTTGACGAGCAGTACTTC,CASSYSPGFDEQYF
-,TRBD1,TRBV5-1,TRBJ1-3,TGCGCCAGCAGCTTGAGTACAGGGGTAGGAAACACCATATATTTT,CASSLSTGVGNTIYF
-,TRBD1,TRBV30,TRBJ2-7,TGTGCCTGGACAGGGGGCTTCCACGAGCAGTACTTC,CAWTGGFHEQYF
-,-,TRBV9,TRBJ1-2,TGTGCCAGCAGCGGGACACCCCCGGGTGGCTACACCTTC,CASSGTPPGGYTF
-,-,TRBV28,TRBJ1-5,TGTGCCAGCAGTAAAGGGGGTAGCAATCAGCCCCAGCATTTT,CASSKGGSNQPQHF
-,-,TRBV7-7,TRBJ2-2,TGTGCTAGCAGCTTGTATTTTAACACCGGGGAGCTGTTTTTT,CASSLYFNTGELFF
-,TRBD2,TRBV2,TRBJ2-7,TGTGCCAGCAAAAGCGGGGTCGCGTCCTACGAGCAGTACTTC,CASKSGVASYEQYF
few,TRBD2,TRBV2,TRBJ2-3,TGTGCCAGCAGTGTCTCTAGCGGTGCACAAGATACGCAGTATTTT,CASSVSSGAQDTQYF
-,-,TRBV5-4,TRBJ2-7,TGTGCCAGCAGCTTGCTTAACAGCGGCTCCTACGAGCAGTACTTC,CASSLLNSGSYEQYF
-,-,TRBV9,TRBJ2-4,TGTGCCAGCAGCTCTGGGGGGGCCGCCGGGGGCATTCAGTACTTC,CASSSGGAAGGIQYF
-,TRBD1,TRBV5-1,TRBJ1-2,TGCGCCAGCAGCGTGGGACAGGGAGGTGGCTACACCTTC,CASSVGQGGGYTF
-,-,TRBV7-3,TRBJ2-7,TGTGCCAGCAGCTTAACTCCAGGCTACGAGCAGTACTTC,CASSLTPGYEQYF
-,-,TRBV5-6,TRBJ2-1,TGTGCCAGCAGCTCGGGGACAAACAATGAGCAGTTCTTC,CASSSGTNNEQFF
few,TRBD2,TRBV9,TRBJ2-5,TGTGCCAGCGCGGCGGCGGGAGGCCTTCAAGAGACCCAGTACTTC,CASAAAGGLQETQYF